The 9 T cell receptor beta chains given below trace back to one sample, sequenced in a study of shared clonotypes between healthy human individuals. Here immunoSEQ multiplex PCR was the method, and the copy in TCRdb shows in-frame clones only, minus some. The repertoire has around 1.6 million clones, around 98% of them found once; the top ten carry around 0.45%. The material sequenced was naive CD4+ T cells sorted from blood. Subset given: CD45RA+ positively selected. The receptors derive from a man younger than 45 in good health.

V is TRBV29-1 and J is TRBJ1-1, with a weak D call TRBD1 (6 bases). CDR1 and CDR2 (germline): SQVTM, ANQGSEA. This CDR3 has 12 amino acids. CDR3 bases: TGCGGAGGGGGGGCTTTGGGCACTGAAGCTTTCTTT. Translation gives CGGGALGTEAFF. The whole variable domain, filled in from reference TRBV29-1 and TRBJ1-1, reads SAVISQKPSRDICQRGTSLTIQCQVDSQVTMMFWYRQQPGQSLTLIATANQGSEATYESGFVIDKFPISRPNLTFSTLTVSNMSPEDSSIYLCGGGALGTEAFFGQGTRLTVV.

This chain joins TRBV2 and TRBJ2-3; perhaps TRBD2 as D (5 bases). Looked up from germline, CDR1 is SNHLY and CDR2 is FYNNEI. There are 14 residues in the CDR3. Trimming pared 10 bases from V and 2 bases from J, leaving 16 bases between. This CDR3 is CATEGMGNTDTQYF. The CDR3 DNA follows: TGTGCCACCGAGGGTATGGGAAACACAGATACGCAGTATTTT.

J is TRBJ2-1 and V is TRBV7-2, with D unresolved. The germline gives CDR1 SGHTA, CDR2 FQGNSA. V shed 0 bases and J shed 6 bases, with 9 bases lying between them. The CDR3 length is 14 residues. CDR3 sequence (DNA): TGTGCCAGCAGCTTAGCGTACGCCTCCAATGAGCAGTTCTTC. It codes for CASSLAYASNEQFF.

The chain joins TRBV9 to TRBJ1-3; D gene ambiguous. The CDR3 sequence is 15 residues long. V lost 2 bases and J lost 0, with 9 bases in between. Germline CDR1 and CDR2: SGDLS and YYNGEE. The CDR3 DNA reads TGTGCCAGCAGCGTCAGTCATAGCTCTGGAAACACCATATATTTT. Its protein is CASSVSHSSGNTIYF.

This chain uses TRBV7-8 with TRBJ2-5; TRBD1 aligns across 9 bases. This CDR3 has 16 residues. From germline, CDR1 is SGHVS and CDR2 FQNEAQ. V trimming: 1 base; J trimming: 4 bases; junction bases outside the gene matches: 7. Here the CDR3 reads CASSLVQGALGETQYF. The CDR3 nucleotides read TGTGCCAGCAGCTTAGTACAGGGGGCGCTGGGAGAGACCCAGTACTTC.

This chain links TRBV7-6 with TRBJ2-5, with D uncertain. CDR3 length: 13 residues. Trimming took 2 bases from V and 0 from J, leaving 4 bases between them. Per the germline V gene, CDR1 is SGHVS and CDR2 is FNYEAQ. CDR3 protein: CASSLPYQETQYF. CDR3 nucleotides: TGTGCCAGCAGCTTACCGTACCAAGAGACCCAGTACTTC. The whole variable domain, filled in from reference TRBV7-6 and TRBJ2-5, reads GAGVSQSPRYKVTKRGQDVALRCDPISGHVSLYWYRQALGQGPEFLTYFNYEAQQDKSGLPNDRFSAERPEGSISTLTIQRTEQRDSAMYRCASSLPYQETQYFGPGTRLLVL.

This sequence joins TRBV20-1 and TRBJ2-7; no definite D call. This CDR3 has 11 residues. The V gene's germline CDR1 is DFQATT and CDR2 SNEGSKA (reference sequence). CDR3 sequence (DNA): TGCAGGCGACAAGAACCTTACGAGCAGTACTTC. Protein: CRRQEPYEQYF.

The rearrangement uses TRBV12-2 and TRBJ2-5; the table assigns TRBD2, which was not confirmed against the DNA. TRBV12-2 is a listed pseudogene. The CDR3 is 15 amino acids. The CDR3 DNA follows: TGTGCAAGTCGCTTATGGGGAGGCAGAGAAGAGACCCAGTACTTC. It translates to CASRLWGGREETQYF.

The chain uses TRBV9 and TRBJ2-5, with 8 bases aligning to TRBD2. V was clipped by 4 bases and J by 4 bases; unmatched bases: 0. Germline loops: CDR1 SGDLS, CDR2 YYNGEE. This CDR3 region has 12 residues. CDR3 protein: CASSLAGETQYF. Written as DNA, the CDR3 is TGTGCCAGCAGCCTAGCGGGAGAGACCCAGTACTTC.